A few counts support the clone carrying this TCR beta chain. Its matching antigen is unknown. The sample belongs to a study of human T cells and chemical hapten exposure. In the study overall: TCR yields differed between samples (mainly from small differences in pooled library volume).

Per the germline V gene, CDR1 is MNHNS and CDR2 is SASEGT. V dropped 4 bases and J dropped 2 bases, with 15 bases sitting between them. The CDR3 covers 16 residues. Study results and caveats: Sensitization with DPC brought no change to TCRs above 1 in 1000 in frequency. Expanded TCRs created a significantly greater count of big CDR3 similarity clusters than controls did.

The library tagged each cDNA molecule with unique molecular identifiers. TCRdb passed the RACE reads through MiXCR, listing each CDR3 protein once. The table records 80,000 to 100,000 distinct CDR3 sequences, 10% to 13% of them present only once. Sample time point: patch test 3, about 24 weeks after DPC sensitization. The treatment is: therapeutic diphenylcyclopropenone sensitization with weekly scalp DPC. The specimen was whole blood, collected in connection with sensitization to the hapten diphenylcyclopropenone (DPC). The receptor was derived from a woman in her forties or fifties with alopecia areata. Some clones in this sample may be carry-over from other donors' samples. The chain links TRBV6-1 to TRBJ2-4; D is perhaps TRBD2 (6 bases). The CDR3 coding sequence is TGTGCCAGCAGTGGGCGTGGAGGGTCTACCAAAAACATTCAGTACTTC. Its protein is CASSGRGGSTKNIQYF.